This TCR beta chain was recorded in a study of graft-versus-host responses after intestinal transplantation. Across the study: All recipients were transplanted with multivisceral, liver-intestinal, or isolated intestinal grafts. The study gave all recipients anti-thymocyte globulin induction, then tacrolimus and steroids for roughly 3 years. Study-level findings and limits: The recipient marrow held GvH clones, and some of them showed up first in ileum or blood.

As to this clone: Its specificity is not known.

The length of the CDR3 is 14 residues. Germline V gene data show CDR1 as LNHDA and CDR2 as SQIVND (reference sequence). The J segment lost 10 bases and the V segment lost 7 bases, leaving 6 bases of the junction unmatched. The method was immunoSEQ multiplex PCR; TCRdb's version includes in-frame clones alone and lacks a portion of them. The repertoire holds roughly 100,000 clones, with 87% as singletons. The receptor's source is a human donor who received an intestinal transplant. This chain links TRBV19 with TRBJ1-6; 11 bases align to TRBD1. This sample comprised unstimulated CD4+ T cells sorted from spleen or lymph node cells, obtained before intestinal transplant. The CDR3 DNA is TGTGCCAGTACTTGGACAGGGGGCGACTCACCCCTCCACTTT. Its protein product is CASTWTGGDSPLHF.